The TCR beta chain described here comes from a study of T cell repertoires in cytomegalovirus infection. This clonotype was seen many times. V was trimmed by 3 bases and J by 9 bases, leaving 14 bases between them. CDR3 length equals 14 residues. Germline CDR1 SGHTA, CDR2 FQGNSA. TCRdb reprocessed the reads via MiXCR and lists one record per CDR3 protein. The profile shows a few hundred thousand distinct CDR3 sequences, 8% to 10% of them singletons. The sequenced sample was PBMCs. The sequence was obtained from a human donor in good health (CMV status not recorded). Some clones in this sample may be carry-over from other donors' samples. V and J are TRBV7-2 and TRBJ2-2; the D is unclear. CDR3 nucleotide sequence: TGTGCCAGCAGCTTCAGTCAGCCCCACCGGGAGCTGTTTTTT. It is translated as CASSFSQPHRELFF.